This TCR beta chain was retrieved from a study of shared clonotypes between healthy human individuals. Samples underwent the assay at deep level. Sequencing used immunoSEQ multiplex PCR; TCRdb keeps in-frame clones, though not all of them. The table has some 89,000 clones, approximately 61% seen once; the top ten hold more than 40%. The CDR3 extends over 17 amino acids. CDR1 and CDR2 from the germline V gene are LNHNV and YYDKDF (reference sequence). J lost 4 bases, V lost 5 bases, and 17 bases had no gene match. This clonotype originated in a man aged 30 to 39 in good health. Sequenced sample: memory CD8+ T cells sorted from blood. Subset of the sample: CD45RO+ cells pooled with CCR7-negative TemRA cells. The chain combines TRBV15 with TRBJ2-7; 7 nucleotides align to TRBD1. For the CDR3, the DNA is TGTGCCACCAGCGAGACCAACCGGGACAGCCAGCGGTACGAGCAGTACTTC. This encodes CATSETNRDSQRYEQYF.